The entry that follows covers one TCR beta chain sequence. The antigen remains unidentified. The sample comes from a study of cytomegalovirus exposure and HLA in healthy donors. Study-wide results and limits: Relative to equally common others, HLA-associated TCR beta chains showed greater clonal expansion in a later analysis.

Germline V gives CDR1 MGHDK, CDR2 SYGVNS. Deletions cut 6 bases from V and 5 bases from J, with 17 bases between. The CDR3 loop spans 15 amino acids. This PCR relied on a set of 60 Vbeta primers and 13 Jbeta primers. Assay: immunoSEQ multiplex PCR; the TCRdb copy retains only in-frame clones and omits some. Among 130,000 or so clones listed, over 75% were seen once. The receptor was isolated from a male donor in good health and CMV-seropositive. This chain links TRBV25-1 with TRBJ2-1, with D possibly being TRBD2 (6 bases). The sample comprised PBMCs. CDR3 DNA sequence: TGTGCCAGCAGCGAACAAGCCCGGGGGAACAATGAGCAGTTCTTC. Protein: CASSEQARGNNEQFF.